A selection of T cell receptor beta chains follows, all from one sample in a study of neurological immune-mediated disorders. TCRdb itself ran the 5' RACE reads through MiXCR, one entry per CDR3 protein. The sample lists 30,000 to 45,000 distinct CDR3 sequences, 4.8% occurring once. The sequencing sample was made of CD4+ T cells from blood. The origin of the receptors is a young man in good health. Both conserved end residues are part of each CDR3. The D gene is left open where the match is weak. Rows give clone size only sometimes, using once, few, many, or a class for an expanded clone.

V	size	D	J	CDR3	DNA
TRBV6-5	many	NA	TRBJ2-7	CASSRRMAARSYEQYF	TGTGCCAGCAGTCGACGGATGGCAGCGAGATCCTACGAGCAGTACTTC
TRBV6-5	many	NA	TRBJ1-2	CASSYHNDGYTF	TGTGCCAGCAGTTACCACAACGATGGCTACACCTTC
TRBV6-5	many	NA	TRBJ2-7	CASRSRAETYEQYF	TGTGCCAGCCGTTCGAGGGCGGAGACCTACGAGCAGTACTTC
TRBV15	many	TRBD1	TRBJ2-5	CATSRGQGARETQYF	TGTGCCACCAGCAGAGGACAGGGGGCACGAGAGACCCAGTACTTC
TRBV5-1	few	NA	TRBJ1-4	CASSLAGGDIYSGEKLFF	TGCGCCAGCAGCTTGGCCGGGGGGGACATCTACTCGGGAGAAAAACTGTTTTTT
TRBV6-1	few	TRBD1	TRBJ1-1	CASSDARDRFGREAFF	TGTGCCAGCAGCGACGCTCGGGACAGGTTTGGGCGTGAAGCTTTCTTT
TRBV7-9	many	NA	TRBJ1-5	CASSMDNSNQPQHF	TGTGCCAGCAGCATGGACAATAGCAATCAGCCCCAGCATTTT
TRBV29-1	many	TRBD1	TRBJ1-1	CSVEARRASGGTEAFF	TGCAGCGTTGAAGCACGGAGGGCCTCAGGGGGCACTGAAGCTTTCTTT
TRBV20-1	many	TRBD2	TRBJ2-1	CSARDFRGGHEQFF	TGCAGTGCTAGAGATTTCCGCGGGGGTCATGAGCAGTTCTTC
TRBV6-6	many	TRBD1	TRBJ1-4	CASCPAGTGCEKLFF	TGTGCCAGCTGCCCTGCCGGGACAGGGTGTGAAAAACTGTTTTTT
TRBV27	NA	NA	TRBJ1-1	CASSLSTPWNTEAFF	TGTGCAAGCAGTCTATCCACCCCATGGAACACTGAAGCTTTCTTT
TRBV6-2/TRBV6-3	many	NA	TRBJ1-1	CASSYGKGGNTEAFF	TGTGCCAGCAGCTACGGGAAGGGGGGGAACACTGAAGCTTTCTTT
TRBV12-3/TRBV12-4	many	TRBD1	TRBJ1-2	CASSLGDRLYGYTF	TGTGCCAGCAGTTTAGGGGACAGATTATATGGCTACACCTTC
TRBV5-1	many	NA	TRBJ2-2	CASSFGEFTGELFF	TGCGCCAGCAGCTTTGGAGAGTTTACCGGGGAGCTGTTTTTT
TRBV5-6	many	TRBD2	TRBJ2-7	CASSLDLAGGELVF	TGTGCCAGCAGCTTGGATTTAGCGGGGGGAGAATTGGTGTTC
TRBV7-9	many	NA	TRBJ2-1	CASSYYLGLGGNEQFF	TGTGCCAGCAGCTACTACCTGGGCCTCGGCGGGAATGAGCAGTTCTTC
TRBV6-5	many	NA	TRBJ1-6	CASSYSLVGSPLHF	TGTGCCAGCAGTTACTCCCTGGTCGGTTCACCCCTCCACTTT
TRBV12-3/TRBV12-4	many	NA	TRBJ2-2	CASSLASRNTGELFF	TGTGCCAGCAGTTTAGCGTCACGGAACACCGGGGAGCTGTTTTTT
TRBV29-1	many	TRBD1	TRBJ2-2	CSGGLDRETGELFF	TGCAGCGGGGGACTGGACAGGGAGACCGGGGAGCTGTTTTTT
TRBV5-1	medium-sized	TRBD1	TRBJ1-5	CASSNVTGAPQHF	TGCGCCAGCAGCAACGTGACAGGGGCGCCCCAGCATTTT
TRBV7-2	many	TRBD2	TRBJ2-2	CASSLNRRGLAGNTGELFF	TGTGCCAGCAGCTTAAACAGGAGGGGACTAGCGGGGAACACCGGGGAGCTGTTTTTT
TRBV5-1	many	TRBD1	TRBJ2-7	CASNTEGAPVREQYF	TGCGCCAGCAACACAGAGGGGGCCCCCGTCCGGGAGCAGTACTTC
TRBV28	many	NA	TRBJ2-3	CASRRTSTDTQYF	TGTGCCAGCAGACGAACTAGCACAGATACGCAGTATTTT
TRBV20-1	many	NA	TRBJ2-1	CSARPPTSSYNEQFF	TGCAGTGCTAGGCCCCCGACGAGCTCCTACAATGAGCAGTTCTTC
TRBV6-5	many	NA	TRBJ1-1	CASSRDGSAEAFF	TGTGCCAGCAGCCGCGATGGGAGCGCTGAAGCTTTCTTT
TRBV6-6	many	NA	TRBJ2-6	CASTSFHSGANVLTF	TGTGCCAGCACCTCATTCCACTCTGGGGCCAACGTCCTGACTTTC
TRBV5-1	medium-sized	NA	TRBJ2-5	CASSREETQYF	TGCGCCAGCAGCCGGGAGGAGACCCAGTACTTC
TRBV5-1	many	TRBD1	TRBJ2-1	CASSLGQGEQFF	TGCGCCAGCAGCTTGGGACAGGGTGAGCAGTTCTTC
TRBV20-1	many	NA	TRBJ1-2	CSARVEAGGYGYTF	TGCAGTGCTAGAGTTGAGGCGGGCGGCTATGGCTACACCTTC
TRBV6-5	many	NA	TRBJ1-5	CASSFSGQPQHF	TGTGCCAGCAGTTTCTCTGGGCAGCCCCAGCATTTT
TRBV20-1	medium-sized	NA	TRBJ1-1	CSASGGNTEAFF	TGCAGTGCTAGCGGGGGGAACACTGAAGCTTTCTTT
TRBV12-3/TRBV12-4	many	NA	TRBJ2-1	CASSLRSGSFYNEQFF	TGTGCCAGCAGTTTACGATCAGGGTCTTTTTACAATGAGCAGTTCTTC
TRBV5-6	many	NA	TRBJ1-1	CASSFTSTGNTEAFF	TGTGCCAGCAGCTTCACATCAACGGGGAACACTGAAGCTTTCTTT
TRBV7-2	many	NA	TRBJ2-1	CASRPPDPHEQFF	TGTGCCAGCAGGCCCCCCGATCCCCATGAGCAGTTCTTC
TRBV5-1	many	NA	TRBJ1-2	CASSSPQGGYTF	TGCGCCAGCAGCTCGCCCCAGGGTGGCTACACCTTC